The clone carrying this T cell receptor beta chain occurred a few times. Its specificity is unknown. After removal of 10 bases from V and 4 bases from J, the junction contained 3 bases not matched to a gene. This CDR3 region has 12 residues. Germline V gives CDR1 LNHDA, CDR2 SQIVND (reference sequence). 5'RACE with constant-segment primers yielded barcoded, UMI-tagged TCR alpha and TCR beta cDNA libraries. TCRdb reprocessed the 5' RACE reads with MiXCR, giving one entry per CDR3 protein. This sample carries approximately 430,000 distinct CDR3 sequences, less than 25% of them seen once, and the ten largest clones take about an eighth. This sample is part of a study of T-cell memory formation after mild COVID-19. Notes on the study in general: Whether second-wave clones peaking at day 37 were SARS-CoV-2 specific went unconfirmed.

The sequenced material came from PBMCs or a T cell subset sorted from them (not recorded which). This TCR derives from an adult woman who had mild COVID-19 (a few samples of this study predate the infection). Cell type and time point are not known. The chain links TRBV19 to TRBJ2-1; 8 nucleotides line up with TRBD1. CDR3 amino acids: CATGQGYNEQFF. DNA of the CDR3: TGTGCCACCGGACAGGGATACAATGAGCAGTTCTTC.